Included here is one T cell receptor beta chain sequence, with context. This entry belongs to a study of OX40 agonist ivuxolimab in advanced cancers. Study-wide background: Past anti-PD-1, anti-PD-L1 or anti-CTLA-4 therapy was accepted, and 40% had received some.

Trimming removed 1 base from V and 2 bases from J, with 15 bases in between. CDR1 and CDR2 from the germline V gene are SGHRS and YFSETQ. This CDR3 has 16 amino acids. Profiled with immunoSEQ multiplex PCR; TCRdb holds only in-frame clones, not every one. The table shows more than 70,000 clones, with roughly nine tenths occurring only once. This chain connects TRBV5-1 to TRBJ1-2; the D gene is possibly TRBD1 (5 bases). The sequenced sample was CD4+ or CD8+ T cells sorted from blood, obtained in a trial of the OX40 agonist ivuxolimab. This receptor was identified in an adult with an advanced solid tumor such as melanoma, head and neck, liver or kidney cancer. Here the CDR3 DNA reads TGCGCCAGCAGCTTGCGTAGGGGACCCTTAAACTATGGCTACACCTTC. Translating it yields CASSLRRGPLNYGYTF.